A single sample is the source of the 10 T cell receptor beta chains below, sequenced in a study of T cells in Graves' hyperthyroidism and ophthalmopathy. It was RNA transcripts that yielded the amplified TCR beta CDR3 regions. First-round RT-PCR targeting the TCR CDR3 was performed with the HTBI primer set. TCRdb re-analysed the multiplex PCR reads in MiXCR, keeping a single row per CDR3 protein. The table shows around 500,000 distinct CDR3 sequences, with about 16% occurring only once. The sample was blood. The receptors shown here come from a woman between 25 and 40 years old with Graves' ophthalmopathy.

In this sample, this clonotype turned up a few times. The chain is built from TRBV2 and TRBJ2-4; TRBD2 aligns across 8 bases. This CDR3 contains 15 residues. V lost 8 bases to trimming and J lost 0 bases; unmatched junction nucleotides: 6. The V gene's germline CDR1 is SNHLY and CDR2 FYNNEI. The chain's CDR3 is CASELAEIAKNIQYF. The DNA for the CDR3 is TGTGCCAGCGAACTAGCGGAAATAGCCAAAAACATTCAGTACTTC.

This clonotype was seen more than once but under ten times. The chain carries TRBV20-1 and TRBJ2-7, with 9 bases aligning to TRBD2. CDR3 length: 13 amino acids. The germline V gene has CDR1 DFQATT and CDR2 SNEGSKA (reference sequence). V shed 5 bases, J shed 2 bases, and the junction held 4 bases outside the gene matches. The CDR3 spells CSAWTSAAYEQYF. The CDR3 DNA reads TGCAGTGCTTGGACTAGCGCCGCCTACGAGCAGTACTTC.

CDR3 residues: CASRRTGGADTQYF. The CDR3 DNA is TGTGCCAGCAGACGGACAGGGGGCGCAGATACGCAGTATTTT. The V call is TRBV6-1, the J call TRBJ2-3; 11 bases map to TRBD1. V was pared by 6 bases and J by 4 bases, with 3 bases of the junction left unmatched. This CDR3 is built from 14 residues. Germline V lookup: CDR1 MNHNS, CDR2 SASEGT.

This clonotype has a count of ten or more. The CDR3 coding sequence is TGTGCCAGCAGGCCTGCTGTAGCGGCCGGGGAGCTGTTTTTT. This gives the protein CASRPAVAAGELFF. The V and J genes are TRBV3-1 and TRBJ2-2; a weak D match, TRBD2 (6 bases). The V and J ends lost 6 bases and 6 bases respectively, with 14 bases between them. Germline CDR1 and CDR2: LGHDT and YNNKEL (reference sequence). The CDR3 covers 14 residues.

V is TRBV2 and J is TRBJ1-2; the D gene is possibly TRBD1 (5 bases). This CDR3 region has 15 residues. V lost 2 bases and J lost 4, with 14 bases in between. Germline V gene lookup returns CDR1 SNHLY and CDR2 FYNNEI. The CDR3 region has the DNA TGTGCCAGCAGTGAATCTCGACAGAAAATCTATGGCTACACCTTC. Its protein product is CASSESRQKIYGYTF.

The rearrangement joins TRBV18 to TRBJ2-5; D gene ambiguous. Germline-derived CDR1 and CDR2 are KGHSH and LQKENI. V lost 5 bases, J lost 1 base, and 5 bases lay in between. This CDR3 has 12 residues. CDR3 DNA: TGTGCCAGCTCAACCTTCCAAGAGACCCAGTACTTC. It translates to CASSTFQETQYF.

This clonotype was seen only a few times. The gene calls are TRBV5-5 and TRBJ2-5; weak D call: TRBD2 (5 bases). With 6 bases removed from V and 5 bases from J, the gap between germline ends came to 14 bases. The germline gives CDR1 SGHKS, CDR2 YYEKEE (reference sequence). This CDR3 has 13 amino acids. The CDR3 nucleotides are TGTGCCAGCAACCAGCGGCTATCTGAGACCCAGTACTTC. Protein: CASNQRLSETQYF.

This clonotype was detected many times. The V and J genes are TRBV11-2 and TRBJ2-1, with 12 bases that match TRBD2. Losses at the gene ends were 3 bases for V and 2 bases for J; bases not matched to a gene: 2. Germline CDR1 is SGHAT and CDR2 is FQNNGV. This CDR3 has 16 residues. Here the CDR3 reads CASSFLAGGAYNEQFF. DNA of the CDR3: TGTGCCAGCAGCTTCCTAGCGGGAGGGGCCTACAATGAGCAGTTCTTC.

This clonotype was counted at least ten times. The chain uses TRBV5-1 and TRBJ2-1; 9 nucleotides agree with TRBD2. CDR3 length equals 14 residues. J gave up 9 bases and V 0 bases, and 4 bases lay outside the gene matches. Germline CDR1 is SGHRS and CDR2 is YFSETQ. For the CDR3, the DNA is TGCGCCAGCAGCTTGGATGGGCGGGAGGGTGAGCAGTTCTTC. Protein: CASSLDGREGEQFF.

Ten or more counts support this clonotype. V usage is TRBV20-1 and J usage is TRBJ2-1; TRBD2 agrees at 7 bases. V lost 6 bases, J lost 9 bases, and 14 bases stayed unmatched. Germline V gene sequence: CDR1 DFQATT, CDR2 SNEGSKA (reference sequence). CDR3 length equals 14 residues. The CDR3 nucleotides are TGCAGTGCAGGTCTCGAGACTAGCAGTCTTGAGCAGTTCTTC. Translated, it gives CSAGLETSSLEQFF.